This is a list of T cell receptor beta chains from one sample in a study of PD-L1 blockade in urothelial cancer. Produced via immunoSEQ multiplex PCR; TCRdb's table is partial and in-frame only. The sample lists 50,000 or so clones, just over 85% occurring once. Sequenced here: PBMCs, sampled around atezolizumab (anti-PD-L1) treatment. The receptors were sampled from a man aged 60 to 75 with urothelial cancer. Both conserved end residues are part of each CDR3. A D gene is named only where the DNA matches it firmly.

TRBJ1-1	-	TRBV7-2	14	CASSLAMGDTEAFF
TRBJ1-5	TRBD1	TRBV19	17	CASSIHRGAQGNQPQHF
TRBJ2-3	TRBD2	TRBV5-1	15	CASSLASGLTDTQYF
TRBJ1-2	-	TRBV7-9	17	CASSLLTGSPKNYGYTF
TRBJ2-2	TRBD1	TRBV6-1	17	CASSAPWGQGRFGELFF
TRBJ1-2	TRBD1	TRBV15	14	CATSRGGTGGGYTF
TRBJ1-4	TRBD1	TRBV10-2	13	CASGDRENEKLFF
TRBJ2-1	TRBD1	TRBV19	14	CASRPTGGYNEQFF
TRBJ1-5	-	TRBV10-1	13	CASSENVGQPQHF
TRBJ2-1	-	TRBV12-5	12	CASGPLGLAPIF
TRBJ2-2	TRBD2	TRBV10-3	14	CAISFGGDTGELFF
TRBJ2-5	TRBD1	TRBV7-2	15	CASSILGTEQETQYF
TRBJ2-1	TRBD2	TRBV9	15	CASSVGGGSYNEQFF
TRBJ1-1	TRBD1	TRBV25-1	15	CASSDPGTGDTEAFF
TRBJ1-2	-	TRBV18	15	CASSPPSQFNYGYTF
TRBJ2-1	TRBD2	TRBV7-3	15	CASSYSGGPYNEQFF
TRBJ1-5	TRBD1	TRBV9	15	CASSVADRGVQPQHF
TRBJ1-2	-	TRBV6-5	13	CASSPRRRAGYTF
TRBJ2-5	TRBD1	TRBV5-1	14	CASSPQGAGETQYF
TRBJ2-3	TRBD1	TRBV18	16	CASSPLGTGNTDTQYF
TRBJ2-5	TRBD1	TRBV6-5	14	CASSYDRVIETQYF
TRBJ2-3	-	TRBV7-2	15	CASSFGRESTDTQYF
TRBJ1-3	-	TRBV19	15	CASSIDGGGGNTIYF
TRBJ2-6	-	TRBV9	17	CASSKETVSAGANVLTF
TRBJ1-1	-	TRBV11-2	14	CASSYRPGNTEAFF
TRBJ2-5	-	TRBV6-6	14	CASSYDSSKETQYF
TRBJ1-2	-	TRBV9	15	CASSVDAGVVNGYTF
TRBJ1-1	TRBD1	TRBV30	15	CAWSASGGANTEAFF
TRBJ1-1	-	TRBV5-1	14	CASSLYLGNTEAFF
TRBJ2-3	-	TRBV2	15	CASSEAGRNTDTQYF
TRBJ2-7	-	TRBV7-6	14	CASSLEGGSYEQYF
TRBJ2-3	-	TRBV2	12	CASTRAGNTQYF
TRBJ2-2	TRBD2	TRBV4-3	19	CASSQSGVAGDLNTGELFF
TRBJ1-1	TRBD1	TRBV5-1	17	CASSSGLQGPFFTEAFF
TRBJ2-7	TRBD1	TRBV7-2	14	CASSRTGGNYEQYF
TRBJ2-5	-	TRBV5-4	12	CASSRGQETQYF
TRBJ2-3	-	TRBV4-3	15	CASSQETGGTDTQYF
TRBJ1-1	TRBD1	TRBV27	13	CASSLHRGTEAFF
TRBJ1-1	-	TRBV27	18	CASSLSKLLHQENTEAFF
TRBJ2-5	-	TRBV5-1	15	CASSFGGTVRETQYF
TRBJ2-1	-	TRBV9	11	CASSVDYEQFF